This entry lists 12 T cell receptor beta chains sequenced from one sample in a study of spatial heterogeneity in lung cancer. Time point in this sample: blood at routine non-recurrence follow-up after resection. TCRdb reanalysed the 5' RACE reads using MiXCR and keeps one entry per CDR3 protein. The sample holds tens of thousands of distinct CDR3 sequences, 19% seen once. Sequenced material: PBMCs, taken at follow-up. All receptors derive from a male donor with early-stage non-small cell lung cancer.

The chain's CDR3 is CASTKEAAGFTEAFF. DNA for the CDR3: TGTGCCAGCACCAAAGAGGCCGCAGGGTTCACTGAAGCTTTCTTT. The chain employs TRBV7-9 and TRBJ1-1, with a tentative D call TRBD1 (5 bases). Trimming took 7 bases from V and 4 from J, leaving 19 bases between them. The length of the CDR3 is 15 residues. Germline values: CDR1 SEHNR, CDR2 FQNEAQ (reference sequence).

The rearrangement uses TRBV24-1 and TRBJ1-5, with a possible D match to TRBD1 (6 bases). Germline CDR1 reads KGHDR; CDR2 reads SFDVKD. CDR3 size: 14 residues. V shed 3 bases and J shed 6 bases, with 11 bases lying between them. Here the CDR3 reads CATSDAGVGQPQHF. CDR3 DNA: TGTGCCACCAGTGATGCAGGGGTAGGTCAGCCCCAGCATTTT.

In its sample, this clonotype was seen once. This chain joins TRBV4-2 and TRBJ2-2, with TRBD1 as a possible D gene (6 bases). CDR1 LGHNA and CDR2 YNFKEQ come from the germline V gene. This CDR3 has 17 amino acids. V was shortened by 0 bases and J by 0 bases, with 11 bases between the two germline ends. CDR3 sequence reads: CASSQDRGGANTGELFF. The CDR3 bases are TGTGCCAGCAGCCAAGACCGAGGGGGAGCGAACACCGGGGAGCTGTTTTTT.

This clonotype was detected many times. The rearrangement joins TRBV7-9 to TRBJ2-2, with unresolved D. V shed 1 base and J shed 6 bases, with 6 bases lying between them. CDR3 size: 13 residues. Germline V CDR1 and CDR2: SEHNR, FQNEAQ (reference sequence). This chain's CDR3 is CASSLVGAGELFF. CDR3 nucleotides: TGTGCCAGCAGCTTAGTCGGCGCCGGGGAGCTGTTTTTT.

This rearrangement joins TRBV4-1 to TRBJ1-2; D might be TRBD1 (5 bases). CDR3 size: 16 residues. Germline V gives CDR1 MGHRA, CDR2 YSYEKL. The V gene lost 0 bases and the J gene lost 4 bases, with 15 bases spanning the gap. This CDR3 reads CASSQDLGRVGYGYTF. The DNA for the CDR3 is TGCGCCAGCAGCCAAGATCTTGGCAGGGTAGGCTATGGCTACACCTTC.

This clonotype was counted only a few times. The chain employs TRBV24-1 and TRBJ2-1; D remains ambiguous. The V gene's germline CDR1 is KGHDR and CDR2 SFDVKD. V lost 3 bases, J lost 4 bases, and 18 bases lay in between. The CDR3 contains 17 residues. The CDR3 spells CATSDVGGGDEYNEQFF. Here the CDR3 DNA reads TGTGCCACCAGTGATGTGGGCGGTGGTGACGAGTACAATGAGCAGTTCTTC.

The CDR3 spells CASSSPPLAGAGTGELFF. CDR3 sequence (DNA): TGTGCCAGCAGCTCGCCTCCCCTAGCGGGAGCAGGGACCGGGGAGCTGTTTTTT. The V call is TRBV11-3, the J call TRBJ2-2; the match to TRBD2 covers 10 bases. The CDR3 is 18 amino acids. The germline CDR1 and CDR2 sequences are SGHNT and YENEEA. With V trimmed by 4 bases and J by 5 bases, 13 bases remained unmatched.

This clonotype has a handful of counts. J is TRBJ2-5 and V is TRBV20-1, with 13 nucleotides matching TRBD2. The CDR3 is 17 amino acids. After removal of 6 bases from V and 0 bases from J, the junction contained 10 bases not matched to a gene. The germline gives CDR1 DFQATT, CDR2 SNEGSKA (reference sequence). The CDR3 spells CSARLAGGRLYQETQYF. CDR3 DNA: TGCAGTGCAAGACTAGCGGGGGGACGGCTGTACCAAGAGACCCAGTACTTC.

This clonotype was counted a few times. The chain couples TRBV12-3 or TRBV12-4 to TRBJ2-5; D may be TRBD2 (6 bases). This CDR3 spans 16 amino acids. The V gene lost 0 bases and the J gene lost 6 bases, with 17 bases spanning the gap. CDR3 in DNA: TGTGCCAGCAGTTTAGCCGATCAGAGGACTACCAAGACCCAGTACTTC. Protein product: CASSLADQRTTKTQYF.

This chain links TRBV5-1 with TRBJ2-3, with no clear D. With 0 bases removed from V and 4 bases from J, the gap between germline ends came to 3 bases. This CDR3 has 12 residues. From germline, CDR1 is SGHRS and CDR2 YFSETQ. The CDR3 protein is CASSLVSDTQYF. The CDR3 region has the DNA TGCGCCAGCAGCTTGGTATCAGATACGCAGTATTTT. The whole variable domain, remainder taken from reference TRBV5-1 and TRBJ2-3, is KAGVTQTPRYLIKTRGQQVTLSCSPISGHRSVSWYQQTPGQGLQFLFEYFSETQRNKGNFPGRFSGRQFSNSRSEMNVSTLELGDSALYLCASSLVSDTQYFGPGTRLTVL.

V usage is TRBV27 and J usage is TRBJ2-7, with no clear D. The CDR3 is made up of 13 amino acids. In germline, CDR1 is MNHEY, CDR2 SMNVEV (reference sequence). Between the trimmed V and J ends, which lost 5 bases and 2 bases, there was a span of 10 bases. The chain's CDR3 is CASSARTPYEQYF. CDR3 DNA: TGTGCCAGCAGTGCCCGGACCCCCTACGAGCAGTACTTC.

The gene calls are TRBV5-1 and TRBJ2-1, with D possibly being TRBD2 (5 bases). CDR3 size: 16 residues. Germline CDR1 and CDR2: SGHRS and YFSETQ. With 1 base removed from V and 4 bases from J, the gap between germline ends came to 15 bases. The CDR3 DNA reads TGCGCCAGCAGCTTGCCTCACGGGATATCATACAATGAGCAGTTCTTC. It encodes CASSLPHGISYNEQFF.